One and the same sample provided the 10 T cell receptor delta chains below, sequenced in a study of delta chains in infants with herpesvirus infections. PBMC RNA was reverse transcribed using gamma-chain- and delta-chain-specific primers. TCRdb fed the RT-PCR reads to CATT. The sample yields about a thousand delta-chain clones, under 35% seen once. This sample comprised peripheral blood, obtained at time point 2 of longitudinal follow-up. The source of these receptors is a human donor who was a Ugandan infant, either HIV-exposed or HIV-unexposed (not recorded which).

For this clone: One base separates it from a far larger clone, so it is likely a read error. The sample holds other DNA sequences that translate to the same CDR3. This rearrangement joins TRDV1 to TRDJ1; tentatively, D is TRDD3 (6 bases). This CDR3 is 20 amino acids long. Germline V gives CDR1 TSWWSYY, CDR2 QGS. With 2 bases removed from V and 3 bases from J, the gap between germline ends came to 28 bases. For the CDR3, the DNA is TGTGCTCTTGGGGAATTTACCTACGTTTACTGGGTTAGTCGCCCCGATAAACTCATCTTT. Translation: CALGEFTYVYWVSRPDKLIF.

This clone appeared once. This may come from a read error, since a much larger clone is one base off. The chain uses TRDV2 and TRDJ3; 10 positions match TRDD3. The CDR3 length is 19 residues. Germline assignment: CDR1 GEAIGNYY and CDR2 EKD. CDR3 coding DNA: TGTGCCTGTGACACCGCTGGGGGATATAGCTCCTGGGACGCCCGACAGATGTTTTTC. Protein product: CACDTAGGYSSWDARQMFF.

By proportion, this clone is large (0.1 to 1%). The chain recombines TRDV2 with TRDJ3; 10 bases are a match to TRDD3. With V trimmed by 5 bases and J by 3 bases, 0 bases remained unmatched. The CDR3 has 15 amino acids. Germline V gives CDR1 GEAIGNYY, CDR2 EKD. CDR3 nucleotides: TGTGCCTGTGCTGGGGGATACTGGGACACCCGACAGATGTTTTTC. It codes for CACAGGYWDTRQMFF.

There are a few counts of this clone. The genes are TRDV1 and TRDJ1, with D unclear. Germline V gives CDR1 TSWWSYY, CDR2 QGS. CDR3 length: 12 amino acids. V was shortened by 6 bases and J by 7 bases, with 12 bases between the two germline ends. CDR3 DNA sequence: TGTGCTCTTGGTTCTACCGGATTTAAACTCATCTTT. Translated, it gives CALGSTGFKLIF.

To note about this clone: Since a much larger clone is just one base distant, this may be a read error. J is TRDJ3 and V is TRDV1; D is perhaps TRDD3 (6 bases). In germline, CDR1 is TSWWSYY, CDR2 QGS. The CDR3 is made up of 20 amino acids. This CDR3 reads CALGVHKGMRSSWDSRQMFF. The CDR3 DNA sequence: TGTGCTCTTGGGGTACATAAGGGGATGCGTAGCTCCTGGGACTCCCGACAGATGTTTTTC.

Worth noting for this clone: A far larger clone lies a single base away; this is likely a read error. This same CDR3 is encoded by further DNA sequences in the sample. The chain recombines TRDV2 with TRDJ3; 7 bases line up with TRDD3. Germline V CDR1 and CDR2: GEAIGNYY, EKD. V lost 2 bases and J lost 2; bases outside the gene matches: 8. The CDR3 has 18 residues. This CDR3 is CACDKVLGDTWDTRQMFF. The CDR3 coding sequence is TGTGCCTGTGACAAAGTACTTGGGGATACCTGGGACACCCGACAGATGTTTTTC.

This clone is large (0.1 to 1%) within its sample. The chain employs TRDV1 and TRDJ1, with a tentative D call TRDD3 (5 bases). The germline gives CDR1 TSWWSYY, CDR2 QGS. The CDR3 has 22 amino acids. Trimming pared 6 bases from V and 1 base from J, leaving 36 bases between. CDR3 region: CALGRSRIGYWSTNGPTDKLIF. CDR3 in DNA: TGTGCTCTTGGAAGATCACGAATCGGTTACTGGTCCACAAACGGCCCCACCGATAAACTCATCTTT.

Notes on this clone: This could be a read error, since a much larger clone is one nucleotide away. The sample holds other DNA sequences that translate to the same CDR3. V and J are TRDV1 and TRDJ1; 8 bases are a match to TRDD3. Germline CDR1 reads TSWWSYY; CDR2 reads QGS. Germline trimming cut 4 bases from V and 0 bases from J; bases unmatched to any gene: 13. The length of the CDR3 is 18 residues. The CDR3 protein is CALGASDTGGPYTDKLIF. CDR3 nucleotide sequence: TGTGCTCTTGGGGCTTCCGATACTGGGGGCCCATACACCGATAAACTCATCTTT.

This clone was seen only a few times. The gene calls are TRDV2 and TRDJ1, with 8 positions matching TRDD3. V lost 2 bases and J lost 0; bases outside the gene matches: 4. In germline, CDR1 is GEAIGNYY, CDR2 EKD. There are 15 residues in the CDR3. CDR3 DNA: TGTGCCTGTGACATACTGGGGGCCCACACCGATAAACTCATCTTT. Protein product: CACDILGAHTDKLIF.

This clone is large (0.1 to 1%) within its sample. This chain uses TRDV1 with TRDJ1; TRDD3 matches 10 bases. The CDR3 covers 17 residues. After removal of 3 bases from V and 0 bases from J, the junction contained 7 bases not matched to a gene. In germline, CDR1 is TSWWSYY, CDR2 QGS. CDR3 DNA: TGTGCTCTTGGGGATCCACTGGGGGATTCGTACACCGATAAACTCATCTTT. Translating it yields CALGDPLGDSYTDKLIF.